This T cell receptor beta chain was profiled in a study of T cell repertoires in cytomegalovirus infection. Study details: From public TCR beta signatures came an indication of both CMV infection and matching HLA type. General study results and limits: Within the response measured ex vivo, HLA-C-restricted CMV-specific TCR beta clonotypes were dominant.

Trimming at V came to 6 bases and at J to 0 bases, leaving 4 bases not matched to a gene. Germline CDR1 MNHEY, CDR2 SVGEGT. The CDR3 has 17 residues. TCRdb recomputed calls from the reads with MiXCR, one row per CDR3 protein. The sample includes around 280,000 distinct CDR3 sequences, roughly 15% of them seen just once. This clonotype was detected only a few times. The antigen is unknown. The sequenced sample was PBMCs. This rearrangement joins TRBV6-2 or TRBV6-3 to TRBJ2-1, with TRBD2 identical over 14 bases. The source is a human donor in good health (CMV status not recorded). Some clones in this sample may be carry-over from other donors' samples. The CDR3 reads CASRGTSGSSSYNEQFF. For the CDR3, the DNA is TGTGCCAGCAGGGGGACTAGCGGGAGTAGCTCCTACAATGAGCAGTTCTTC.